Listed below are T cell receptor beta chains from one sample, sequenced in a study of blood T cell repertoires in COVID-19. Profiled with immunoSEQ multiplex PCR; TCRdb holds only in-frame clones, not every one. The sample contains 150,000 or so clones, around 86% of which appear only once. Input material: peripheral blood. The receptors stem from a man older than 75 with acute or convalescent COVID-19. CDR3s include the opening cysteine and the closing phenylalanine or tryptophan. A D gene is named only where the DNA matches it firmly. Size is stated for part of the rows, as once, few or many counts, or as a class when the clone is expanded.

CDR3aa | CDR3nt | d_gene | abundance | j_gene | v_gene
CASSIRQSGNNEQFF | TGTGCCAGTAGTATAAGACAGTCAGGGAACAATGAGCAGTTCTTC | - | few | TRBJ2-1 | TRBV19
CASSKGVPSTDTQYF | TGCGCCAGCAGCAAGGGGGTTCCTAGCACAGATACGCAGTATTTT | - | once | TRBJ2-3 | TRBV5-1
CASSPRVHNEQFF | TGTGCCAGCAGCCCCAGGGTGCACAATGAGCAGTTCTTC | - | - | TRBJ2-1 | TRBV5-4
CASSLVAGQTSTDTQYF | TGTGCCAGCAGCTTGGTGGCAGGACAAACGAGCACAGATACGCAGTATTTT | - | - | TRBJ2-3 | TRBV5-4
CASSFLVGTISPLHF | TGTGCCAGCAGTTTTCTTGTAGGGACTATTTCACCCCTCCACTTT | - | - | TRBJ1-6 | TRBV28
CASSFRSRGVSPLHF | TGTGCCAGCAGTTTTCGATCCAGGGGTGTGTCACCCCTCCACTTT | - | - | TRBJ1-6 | TRBV27
CASSQVRGYLLDSSYNEQFF | TGTGCCAGCAGCCAAGTCAGGGGGTACCTTCTCGACAGCTCCTACAATGAGCAGTTCTTC | TRBD1 | - | TRBJ2-1 | TRBV3-1/TRBV3-2
CASSLSGGGGYTF | TGTGCCAGCAGCTTATCAGGGGGCGGGGGCTACACCTTC | TRBD1 | - | TRBJ1-2 | TRBV11-2
CASSLGGTNSPLHF | TGCGCCAGCAGCTTGGGAGGAACTAATTCACCCCTCCACTTT | - | - | TRBJ1-6 | TRBV5-1
CASSLVGVSEQYF | TGTGCCAGCAGCTTAGTAGGGGTTAGCGAGCAGTACTTC | - | - | TRBJ2-7 | TRBV7-8
CASSLDLGIGKQYF | TGCGCCAGCAGCTTGGATCTCGGGATTGGAAAACAGTACTTC | - | - | TRBJ2-4 | TRBV5-1
CASSFTGVNTGELFF | TGTGCCAGCAGCTTCACAGGGGTTAACACCGGGGAGCTGTTTTTT | TRBD1 | few | TRBJ2-2 | TRBV7-9
CASSPGQGALSISAFF | TGTGCCAGCAGTCCGGGACAGGGGGCGCTGAGTATTTCTGCTTTCTTT | TRBD1 | - | TRBJ1-1 | TRBV6-6
CASSPGIITDTQYF | TGCGCCAGCAGCCCGGGGATAATCACAGATACGCAGTATTTT | - | - | TRBJ2-3 | TRBV5-1
CASSVTNLNTGELFF | TGTGCCAGCAGCGTTACGAACCTAAACACCGGGGAGCTGTTTTTT | - | - | TRBJ2-2 | TRBV9
CASSPQGSGRETQYF | TGTGCCAGCAGCCCTCAAGGTAGCGGGAGGGAGACCCAGTACTTC | TRBD2 | - | TRBJ2-5 | TRBV28
CASSPGEKNTEAFF | TGTGCCAGCAGTCCAGGGGAAAAGAACACTGAAGCTTTCTTT | - | - | TRBJ1-1 | TRBV6-6
CAWKGFDRGREYTGELFF | TGTGCCTGGAAGGGATTTGACAGGGGCCGCGAATACACCGGGGAGCTGTTTTTT | TRBD1 | - | TRBJ2-2 | TRBV30
CASSHDSSQETQYF | TGTGCCAGCAGCCATGACAGCTCACAAGAGACCCAGTACTTC | - | - | TRBJ2-5 | TRBV7-9
CASSRAGPYEQYF | TGTGCCAGCAGCCGAGCAGGGCCCTACGAGCAGTACTTC | - | once | TRBJ2-7 | TRBV14
CATSEGAKETQYF | TGTGCCACCAGTGAGGGGGCAAAAGAGACCCAGTACTTC | - | few | TRBJ2-5 | TRBV24-1
CASSKRDTSNQPQHF | TGTGCCAGCAGCAAAAGGGACACTAGCAATCAGCCCCAGCATTTT | - | - | TRBJ1-5 | TRBV21-1
CASSIVSAGMRPQHF | TGTGCCAGTAGTATAGTCTCGGCGGGGATGAGGCCCCAGCATTTT | - | - | TRBJ1-5 | TRBV19
CASTYQPGQGTTEAFF | TGTGCCAGCACTTACCAACCGGGACAGGGGACCACTGAAGCTTTCTTT | TRBD1 | - | TRBJ1-1 | TRBV6-6
CASSGSGVRWEQYF | TGTGCCAGCAGTGGTTCAGGGGTTCGGTGGGAGCAGTACTTC | - | - | TRBJ2-7 | TRBV25-1
CATRGTGELFF | TGTGCCACCCGAGGGACCGGGGAGCTGTTTTTT | - | once | TRBJ2-2 | TRBV6-5
CASSYPGTANTGELFF | TGTGCCAGCAGTTACCCGGGGACAGCGAACACCGGGGAGCTGTTTTTT | TRBD1 | - | TRBJ2-2 | TRBV6-5
CASSSIRRTGRGDTQYF | TGTGCCAGCAGCTCAATACGACGGACAGGGAGAGGAGATACGCAGTATTTT | TRBD1 | - | TRBJ2-3 | TRBV5-5
CASSLIGRDKETQYF | TGTGCCAGCAGCTTGATCGGTCGGGACAAAGAGACCCAGTACTTC | - | - | TRBJ2-5 | TRBV5-4
CASSKTWRGGHETQYF | TGTGCCAGCAGCAAAACTTGGCGGGGGGGCCACGAGACCCAGTACTTC | - | once | TRBJ2-5 | TRBV21-1
CASSLVPLGTGSRTDTQYF | TGCGCCAGCAGCTTGGTACCCCTTGGGACAGGGTCTAGGACAGATACGCAGTATTTT | TRBD1 | few | TRBJ2-3 | TRBV5-1
CAIQQGANQPQHF | TGTGCCATCCAACAGGGGGCGAATCAGCCCCAGCATTTT | TRBD1 | - | TRBJ1-5 | TRBV10-3
CASSQAERKSTDTQYF | TGTGCCAGCAGCCAAGCGGAGCGGAAGAGCACAGATACGCAGTATTTT | - | - | TRBJ2-3 | TRBV14
CSVEGGRYEQFF | TGCAGCGTTGAAGGAGGGCGGTATGAGCAGTTCTTC | - | few | TRBJ2-1 | TRBV29-1
CASSQSRRPQDTQYF | TGTGCCAGCAGCCAGAGCCGGCGGCCACAAGATACGCAGTATTTT | - | - | TRBJ2-3 | TRBV3-1/TRBV3-2
CSVRRGGDEKLFF | TGCAGCGTTCGGCGTGGGGGCGACGAAAAACTGTTTTTT | - | once | TRBJ1-4 | TRBV29-1
CASSLREYTEAFF | TGTGCCAGCAGCTTAAGGGAGTACACTGAAGCTTTCTTT | - | - | TRBJ1-1 | TRBV7-9
CASSLGTGGDFGSPLHF | TGCGCCAGCAGCCTAGGGACAGGGGGCGATTTCGGTTCACCCCTCCACTTT | TRBD1 | - | TRBJ1-6 | TRBV5-1
CASSLSQGPYEQYF | TGTGCCAGCAGCTTGTCACAGGGGCCCTACGAGCAGTACTTC | TRBD1 | few | TRBJ2-7 | TRBV5-5
CAISESEGPQHF | TGTGCCATCAGTGAGTCAGAGGGGCCCCAGCATTTT | - | - | TRBJ1-5 | TRBV10-3
CASSFGTGDRGYTF | TGTGCCAGCAGCTTCGGGACAGGGGACCGGGGCTACACCTTC | TRBD1 | - | TRBJ1-2 | TRBV5-4
CASSTGLTTGELFF | TGTGCCAGCAGCACGGGACTAACTACCGGGGAGCTGTTTTTT | TRBD2 | - | TRBJ2-2 | TRBV5-6
CASSRQGRGTDTQYF | TGCGCCAGCAGCAGACAGGGACGGGGCACAGATACGCAGTATTTT | TRBD1 | - | TRBJ2-3 | TRBV5-1
CASRGQATNEKLFF | TGCGCCAGCAGGGGACAGGCAACTAATGAAAAACTGTTTTTT | TRBD1 | - | TRBJ1-4 | TRBV5-1
CASSAEQNYGYTF | TGTGCCAGCAGTGCGGAACAGAACTATGGCTACACCTTC | - | - | TRBJ1-2 | TRBV2
CASSVEGQYGYTF | TGCGCCAGCAGCGTGGAAGGACAGTATGGCTACACCTTC | - | - | TRBJ1-2 | TRBV5-1
CASSPDAGQALLLHF | TGTGCCAGCTCACCGGACGCGGGACAGGCCTTGCTCCTCCACTTT | TRBD1 | - | TRBJ1-6 | TRBV18
CATSDYQANEQFF | TGTGCCACCAGTGATTACCAGGCCAATGAGCAGTTCTTC | - | - | TRBJ2-1 | TRBV24-1
CASRVEAGTYGGGYTF | TGTGCCAGCAGGGTAGAGGCCGGGACATACGGCGGTGGCTACACCTTC | - | - | TRBJ1-2 | TRBV27
CASSHSGSRKETQYF | TGTGCCAGCAGCCATTCCGGGTCTAGGAAAGAGACCCAGTACTTC | - | - | TRBJ2-5 | TRBV16
CAVGDRAFSGNTIYF | TGTGCCGTAGGGGACAGGGCGTTTTCTGGAAACACCATATATTTT | TRBD1 | - | TRBJ1-3 | TRBV6-5
CASSLGRQGPSTSPLHF | TGTGCCAGCAGCTTAGGGCGACAGGGGCCAAGCACCTCACCCCTCCACTTT | TRBD1 | once | TRBJ1-6 | TRBV11-2
CASSPSIQNTGELFF | TGTGCCAGCTCACCATCCATACAAAACACCGGGGAGCTGTTTTTT | - | - | TRBJ2-2 | TRBV18
CASSSLTSEQFF | TGTGCCAGCTCATCCCTAACGTCTGAGCAGTTCTTC | - | - | TRBJ2-1 | TRBV18
CASSFGQGWYYGYTF | TGTGCCAGTAGCTTCGGACAGGGCTGGTACTATGGCTACACCTTC | TRBD1 | - | TRBJ1-2 | TRBV19